This T cell receptor (beta chain) derives from a study of OX40 agonist ivuxolimab in advanced cancers. V gave up 0 bases and J gave up 3 bases; unmatched junction bases: 5. The V gene's germline CDR1 is SGHRS and CDR2 YFSETQ. This CDR3 has 17 amino acids. The method was immunoSEQ multiplex PCR; TCRdb's version includes in-frame clones alone and lacks a portion of them. The sample shows some 74,000 clones, around 89% of them seen only once. The gene calls are TRBV5-1 and TRBJ2-1; 11 bases are a match to TRBD2. This TCR was recovered from an adult with an advanced solid tumor such as melanoma, head and neck, liver or kidney cancer. The sample was CD4+ or CD8+ T cells sorted from blood, taken in a trial of the OX40 agonist ivuxolimab. The CDR3 DNA is TGCGCCAGCAGCTTGGACGCAGGGACTAGCGGCTACAATGAGCAGTTCTTC. As protein: CASSLDAGTSGYNEQFF. Full variable domain (remainder filled in from reference TRBV5-1 and TRBJ2-1): KAGVTQTPRYLIKTRGQQVTLSCSPISGHRSVSWYQQTPGQGLQFLFEYFSETQRNKGNFPGRFSGRQFSNSRSEMNVSTLELGDSALYLCASSLDAGTSGYNEQFFGPGTRLTVL.